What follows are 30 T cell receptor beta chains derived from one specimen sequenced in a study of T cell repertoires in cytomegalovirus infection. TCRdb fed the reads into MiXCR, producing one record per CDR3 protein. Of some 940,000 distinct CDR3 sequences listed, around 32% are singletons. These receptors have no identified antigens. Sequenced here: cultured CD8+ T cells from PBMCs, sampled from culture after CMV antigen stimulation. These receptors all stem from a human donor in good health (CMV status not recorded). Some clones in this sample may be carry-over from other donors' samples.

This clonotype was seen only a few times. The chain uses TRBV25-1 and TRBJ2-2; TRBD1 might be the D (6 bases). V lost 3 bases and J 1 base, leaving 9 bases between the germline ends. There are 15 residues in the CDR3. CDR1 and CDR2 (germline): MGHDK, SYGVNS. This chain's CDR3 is CASSDRQENTGELFF. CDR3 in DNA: TGTGCCAGCAGTGATCGACAGGAGAACACCGGGGAGCTGTTTTTT.

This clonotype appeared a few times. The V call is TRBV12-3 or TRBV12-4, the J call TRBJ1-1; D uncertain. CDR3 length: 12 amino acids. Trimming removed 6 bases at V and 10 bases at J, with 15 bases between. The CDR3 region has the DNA TGTGCCAGCAGCCAACCCCCCGGCGGAGCTTTCTTT. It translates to CASSQPPGGAFF.

In nucleotides, the CDR3 is TGCAGTGCTAGAGAGCTGCGGGGGAGCACAGATACGCAGTATTTT. Translated: CSARELRGSTDTQYF. V gene TRBV20-1 combines with J gene TRBJ2-3; 7 bases align to TRBD2. CDR1 and CDR2 (germline): DFQATT, SNEGSKA (reference sequence). This CDR3 contains 15 residues. V lost 0 bases to trimming and J lost 0 bases; unmatched junction nucleotides: 3.

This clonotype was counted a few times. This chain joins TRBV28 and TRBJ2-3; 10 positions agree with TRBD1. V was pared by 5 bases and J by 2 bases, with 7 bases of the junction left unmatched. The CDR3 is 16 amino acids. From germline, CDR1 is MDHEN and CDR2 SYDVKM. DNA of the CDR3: TGTGCCAGCAGTGGCGGACAGGGGGGCATCACAGATACGCAGTATTTT. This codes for CASSGGQGGITDTQYF.

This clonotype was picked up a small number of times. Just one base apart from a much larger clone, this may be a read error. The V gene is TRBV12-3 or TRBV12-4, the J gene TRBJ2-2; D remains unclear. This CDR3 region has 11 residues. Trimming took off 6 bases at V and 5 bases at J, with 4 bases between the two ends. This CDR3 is CASSKTGELFF. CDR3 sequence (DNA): TGTGCCAGCAGCAAGACCGGGGAGCTGTTTTTT.

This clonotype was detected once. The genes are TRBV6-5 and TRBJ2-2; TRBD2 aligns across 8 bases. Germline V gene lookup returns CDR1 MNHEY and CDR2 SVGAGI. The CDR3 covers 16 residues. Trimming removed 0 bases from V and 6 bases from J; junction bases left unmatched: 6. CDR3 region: CASSYSGSGVPGELFF. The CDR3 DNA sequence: TGTGCCAGCAGTTACTCGGGTAGCGGGGTCCCCGGGGAGCTGTTTTTT.

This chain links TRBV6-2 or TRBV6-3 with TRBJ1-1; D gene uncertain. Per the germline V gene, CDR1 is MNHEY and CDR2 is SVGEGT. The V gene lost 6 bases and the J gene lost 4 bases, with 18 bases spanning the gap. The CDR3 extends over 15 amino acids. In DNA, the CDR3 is TGTGCCAGCAGCCCGGGCTCGAATTTGGTCACTGAAGCTTTCTTT. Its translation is CASSPGSNLVTEAFF.

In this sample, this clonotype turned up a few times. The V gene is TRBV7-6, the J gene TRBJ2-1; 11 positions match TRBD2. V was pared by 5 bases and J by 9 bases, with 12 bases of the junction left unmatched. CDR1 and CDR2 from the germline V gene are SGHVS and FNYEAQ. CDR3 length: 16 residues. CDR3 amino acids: CASSPGLAGGPGEQFF. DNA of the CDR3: TGTGCCAGCAGCCCCGGGTTAGCGGGGGGGCCAGGTGAGCAGTTCTTC. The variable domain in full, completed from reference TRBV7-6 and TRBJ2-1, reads GAGVSQSPRYKVTKRGQDVALRCDPISGHVSLYWYRQALGQGPEFLTYFNYEAQQDKSGLPNDRFSAERPEGSISTLTIQRTEQRDSAMYRCASSPGLAGGPGEQFFGPGTRLTVL.

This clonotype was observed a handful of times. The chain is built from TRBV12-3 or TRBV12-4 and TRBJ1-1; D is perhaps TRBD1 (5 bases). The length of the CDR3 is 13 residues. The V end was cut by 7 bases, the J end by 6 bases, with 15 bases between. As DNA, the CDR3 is TGTGCCAGCAACTTGGGACTTACCGCTGAAGCTTTCTTT. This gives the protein CASNLGLTAEAFF.

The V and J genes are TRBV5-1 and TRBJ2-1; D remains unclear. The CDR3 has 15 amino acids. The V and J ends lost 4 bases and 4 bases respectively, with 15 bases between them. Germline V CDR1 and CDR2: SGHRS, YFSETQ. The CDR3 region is CASSGPSVSYNEQFF. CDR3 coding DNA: TGCGCCAGCAGCGGACCCTCGGTCTCGTACAATGAGCAGTTCTTC.

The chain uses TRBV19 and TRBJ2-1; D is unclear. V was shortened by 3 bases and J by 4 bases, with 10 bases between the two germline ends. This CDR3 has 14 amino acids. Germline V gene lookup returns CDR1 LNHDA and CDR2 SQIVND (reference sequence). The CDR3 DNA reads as TGTGCCAGTAGTATCAACCCACTTTACAATGAGCAGTTCTTC. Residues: CASSINPLYNEQFF.

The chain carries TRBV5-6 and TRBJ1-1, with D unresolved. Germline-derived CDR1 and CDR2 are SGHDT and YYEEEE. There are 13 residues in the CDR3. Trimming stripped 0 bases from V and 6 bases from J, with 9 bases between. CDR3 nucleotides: TGTGCCAGCAGCTTGGGAAGTAACCCTGAAGCTTTCTTT. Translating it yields CASSLGSNPEAFF.

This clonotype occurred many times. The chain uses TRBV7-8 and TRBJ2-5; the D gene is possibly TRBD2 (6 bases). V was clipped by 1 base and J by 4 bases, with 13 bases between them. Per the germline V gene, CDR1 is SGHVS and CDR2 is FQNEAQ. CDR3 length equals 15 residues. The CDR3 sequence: CASSLESREVETQYF. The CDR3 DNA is TGTGCCAGCAGCTTAGAAAGCAGGGAGGTAGAGACCCAGTACTTC.

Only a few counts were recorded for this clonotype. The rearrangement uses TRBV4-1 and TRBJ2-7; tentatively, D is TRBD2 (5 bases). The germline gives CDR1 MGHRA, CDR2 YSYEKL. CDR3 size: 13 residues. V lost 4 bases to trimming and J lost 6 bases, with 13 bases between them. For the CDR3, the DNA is TGCGCCAGCAGCCTCGGACTGAACAGCGAGCAGTACGTC. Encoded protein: CASSLGLNSEQYV.

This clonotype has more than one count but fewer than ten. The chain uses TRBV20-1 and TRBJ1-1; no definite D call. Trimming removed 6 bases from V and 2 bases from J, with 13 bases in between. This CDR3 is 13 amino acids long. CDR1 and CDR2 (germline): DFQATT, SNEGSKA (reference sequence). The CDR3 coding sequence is TGCAGTGCGCTCGCAGGCGGTAACACTGAAGCTTTCTTT. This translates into CSALAGGNTEAFF.

In nucleotides, the CDR3 is TGTGCTAGCAGCCCGGGACCGGGCTCCTACGAGCAGTACGTC. Translated: CASSPGPGSYEQYV. This chain uses TRBV7-9 with TRBJ2-7; the D gene could be TRBD1 or TRBD2 (5 bases each). Looked up from germline, CDR1 is SEHNR and CDR2 is FQNEAQ (reference sequence). The CDR3 is 14 residues long.

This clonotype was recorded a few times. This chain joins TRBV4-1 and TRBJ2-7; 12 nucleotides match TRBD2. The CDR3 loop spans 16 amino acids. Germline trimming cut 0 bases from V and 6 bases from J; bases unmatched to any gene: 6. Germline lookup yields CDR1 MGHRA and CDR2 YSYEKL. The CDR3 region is CASSQDASGGGTEQYF. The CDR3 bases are TGCGCCAGCAGCCAAGATGCTAGCGGGGGGGGGACCGAGCAGTACTTC.

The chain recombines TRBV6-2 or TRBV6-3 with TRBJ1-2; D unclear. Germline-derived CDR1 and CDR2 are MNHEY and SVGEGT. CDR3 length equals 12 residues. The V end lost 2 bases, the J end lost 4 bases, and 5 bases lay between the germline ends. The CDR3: CASSYPSYGYTF. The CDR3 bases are TGTGCCAGCAGTTACCCGTCCTATGGCTACACCTTC.

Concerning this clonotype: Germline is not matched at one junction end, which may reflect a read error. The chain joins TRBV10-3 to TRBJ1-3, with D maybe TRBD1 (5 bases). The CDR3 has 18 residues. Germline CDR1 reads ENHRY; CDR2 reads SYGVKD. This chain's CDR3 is CTIRQRVGDGGSGNTIYF. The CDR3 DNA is TGTACCATCAGACAACGAGTAGGGGACGGGGGCTCTGGAAACACCATATATTTT.

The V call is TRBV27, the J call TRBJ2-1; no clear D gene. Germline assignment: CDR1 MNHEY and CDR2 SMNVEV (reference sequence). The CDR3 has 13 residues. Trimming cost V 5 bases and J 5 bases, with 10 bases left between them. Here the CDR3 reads CASSPSADNEQFF. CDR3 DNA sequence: TGTGCCAGCAGTCCATCGGCCGACAATGAGCAGTTCTTC.

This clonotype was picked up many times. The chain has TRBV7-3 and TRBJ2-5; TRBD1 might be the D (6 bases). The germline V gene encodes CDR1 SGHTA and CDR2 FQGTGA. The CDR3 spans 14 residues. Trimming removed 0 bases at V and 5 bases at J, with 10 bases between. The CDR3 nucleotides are TGTGCCAGCAGCTTAACTTGGACAGCTGAGACCCAGTACTTC. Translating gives CASSLTWTAETQYF.

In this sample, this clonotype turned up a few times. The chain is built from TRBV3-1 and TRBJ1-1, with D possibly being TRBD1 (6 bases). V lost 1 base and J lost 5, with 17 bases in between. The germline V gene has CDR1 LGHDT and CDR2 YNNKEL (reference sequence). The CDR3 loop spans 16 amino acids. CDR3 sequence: CASSQVTGDLRTEAFF. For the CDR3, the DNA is TGTGCCAGCAGCCAAGTGACAGGAGACCTGAGAACTGAAGCTTTCTTT.

CDR3 loop: CATILGLLSYEQYV. The CDR3 nucleotides read TGTGCCACCATTTTGGGTCTTCTCTCCTACGAGCAGTACGTC. The rearrangement links TRBV28 to TRBJ2-7; D gene uncertain. CDR3 length: 14 residues. V was clipped by 10 bases and J by 0 bases, with 16 bases between them. CDR1 and CDR2 (germline): MDHEN, SYDVKM.

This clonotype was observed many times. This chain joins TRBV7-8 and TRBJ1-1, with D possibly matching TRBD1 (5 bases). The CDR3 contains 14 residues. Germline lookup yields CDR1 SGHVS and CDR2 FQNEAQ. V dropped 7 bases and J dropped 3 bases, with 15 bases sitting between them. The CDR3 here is CASTTIWGDTEAFF. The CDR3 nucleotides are TGTGCCAGCACCACCATCTGGGGGGACACTGAAGCTTTCTTT.

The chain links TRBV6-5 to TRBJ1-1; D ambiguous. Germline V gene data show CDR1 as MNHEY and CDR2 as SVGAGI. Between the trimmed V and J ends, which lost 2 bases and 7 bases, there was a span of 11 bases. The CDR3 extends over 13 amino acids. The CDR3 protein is CASSYARQREAFF. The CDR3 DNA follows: TGTGCCAGCAGTTACGCGCGACAACGTGAAGCTTTCTTT.

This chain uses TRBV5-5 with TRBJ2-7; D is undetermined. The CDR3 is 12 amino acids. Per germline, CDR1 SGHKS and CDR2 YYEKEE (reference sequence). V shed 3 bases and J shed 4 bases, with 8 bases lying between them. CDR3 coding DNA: TGTGCCAGCAGCTCGGACGCTTACGAGCAGTACGTC. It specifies CASSSDAYEQYV.

CDR3 coding DNA: TGTGCCAGCAGCGGTAGCGGGGGGGCCCACGAGCAGTACTTC. It codes for CASSGSGGAHEQYF. The V call is TRBV7-2, the J call TRBJ2-7, with 11 nucleotides matching TRBD2. This CDR3 is 14 amino acids long. V lost 5 bases, J lost 5 bases, and 5 bases stayed unmatched. Germline-derived CDR1 and CDR2 are SGHTA and FQGNSA.

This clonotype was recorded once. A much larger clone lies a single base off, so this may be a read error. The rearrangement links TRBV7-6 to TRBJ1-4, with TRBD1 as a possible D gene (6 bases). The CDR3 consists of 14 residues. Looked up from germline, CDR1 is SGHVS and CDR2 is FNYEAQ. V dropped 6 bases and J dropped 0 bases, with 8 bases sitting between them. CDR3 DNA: TGTGCCAGCAGGCACAGGGCAACTAATGAAAAACTGTTTTTT. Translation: CASRHRATNEKLFF.

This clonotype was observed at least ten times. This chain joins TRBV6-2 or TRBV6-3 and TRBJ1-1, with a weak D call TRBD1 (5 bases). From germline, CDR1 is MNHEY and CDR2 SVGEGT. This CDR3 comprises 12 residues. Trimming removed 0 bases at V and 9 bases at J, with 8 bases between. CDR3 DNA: TGTGCCAGCAGTTACTCCGACAGTCAAGCTTTCTTT. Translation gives CASSYSDSQAFF.

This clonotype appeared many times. The CDR3 DNA reads TGTGCCAGCAGCCTTTCCCTCTTGACAGGGGAGAGTGGCTACACCTTC. Protein product: CASSLSLLTGESGYTF. The chain combines TRBV7-8 with TRBJ1-2; 8 nucleotides match TRBD1. Germline V CDR1 and CDR2: SGHVS, FQNEAQ. V was clipped by 5 bases and J by 7 bases; unmatched bases: 15. The CDR3 is 16 residues long.